The 28 T cell receptor beta chains listed next were all sequenced from one sample in a study of T cells in women clearing cervical HPV infection. Profiled with immunoSEQ multiplex PCR; TCRdb holds only in-frame clones, not every one. The repertoire shows about 27,000 clones; the top ten hold 11%. Sequenced material: blood buffy coat. The receptors were gathered from a woman between 18 and 69 years old with a cervical HPV16 infection that either progressed to CIN3+ or cleared (not recorded which).

As for this clone: The read finishes 3 residues shy of the CDR3 end, and the germline J gene is used to complete it. The genes are TRBV7-8 and TRBJ2-1, with D maybe TRBD2 (7 bases). This CDR3 contains 16 residues. V was pared by 5 bases and J by 1 base, with 15 bases between. Germline V gene sequence: CDR1 SGHVS, CDR2 FQNEAQ. Incomplete CDR3 DNA: TGTGCCAGCAGCCCTTCCGGGGGGACATCCTACAATGAG. Protein sequence: CASSPSGGTSYNE. The full CDR3 protein reads CASSPSGGTSYNEQFF. The whole variable domain, filled in from reference TRBV7-8 and TRBJ2-1, reads GAGVSQSPRYKVAKRGQDVALRCDPISGHVSLFWYQQALGQGPEFLTYFQNEAQLDKSGLPSDRFFAERPEGSVSTLKIQRTQQEDSAVYLCASSPSGGTSYNEQFFGPGTRLTVL.

Concerning this clone: The read ends 3 residues early relative to the CDR3; the germline J gene fills the gap. This chain connects TRBV19 to TRBJ2-3, with 8 positions matching TRBD1. The germline gives CDR1 LNHDA, CDR2 SQIVND (reference sequence). The CDR3 runs 14 residues. Partial CDR3 DNA: TGTGCCAGTAGGACCGGGACAGGCAATCAGCCG. Translation: CASRTGTGNQP. The full CDR3 sequence reads CASRTGTGNQPQYF.

Of note for this clone: The DNA ends 3 residues before the CDR3 does, and the rest of the CDR3 is filled in from the germline J gene. The chain employs TRBV7-2 and TRBJ2-5; perhaps TRBD1 as D (5 bases). This CDR3 contains 15 residues. Germline CDR1 is SGHTA and CDR2 is FQGNSA. V gave up 4 bases and J gave up 5 bases, with 17 bases separating them. The part of the CDR3 DNA that was read is TGTGCCAGCAGCTCCAGGGTCCTCCCGGAGGAGACC. Its translation is CASSSRVLPEET. The entire CDR3 protein is CASSSRVLPEETQYF.

Turning to this clone: The read ends 3 residues early relative to the CDR3; the germline J gene fills the gap. The chain recombines TRBV7-8 with TRBJ2-5; 9 nucleotides align to TRBD1. Germline trimming cut 5 bases from V and 4 bases from J; bases unmatched to any gene: 5. The CDR3 contains 14 residues. Looked up from germline, CDR1 is SGHVS and CDR2 is FQNEAQ. CDR3 DNA, as far as it was read: TGTGCCAGCAGCCCGAGACAGGGGGGAGAGACC. It encodes CASSPRQGGET. The CDR3 in its entirety is CASSPRQGGETQYF.

Remarks on this clone: The sequence runs out 3 residues before the end of the CDR3; the remainder is reconstructed from the germline J gene. The genes are TRBV19 and TRBJ1-5; D gene uncertain. V lost 5 bases, J lost 2 bases, and 10 bases lay in between. CDR1 LNHDA and CDR2 SQIVND come from the germline V gene (reference sequence). The CDR3 totals 14 residues. Here the CDR3 reads CASSAVGGNQPQHF. CDR3 DNA, as far as it was read: TGTGCCAGTAGTGCAGTCGGGGGCAATCAGCCC.

Notes on this clone: The read terminates 3 residues before the CDR3 end, so the remaining end is supplied by the germline J gene. The chain uses TRBV20-1 and TRBJ2-1; 12 bases fit TRBD2. The CDR3 covers 15 residues. CDR1 and CDR2 (germline): DFQATT, SNEGSKA (reference sequence). V lost 6 bases, J lost 7 bases, and 10 bases stayed unmatched. CDR3 region: CSALTLAGGPNEQFF. CDR3 DNA (partial): TGCAGTGCCCTAACTCTAGCGGGAGGGCCGAATGAG.

Regarding this clone: The read ends 3 residues before the CDR3 terminus; that terminus is restored from the germline J gene. The rearrangement links TRBV19 to TRBJ2-7, with D possibly being TRBD2 (6 bases). The V gene's germline CDR1 is LNHDA and CDR2 SQIVND (reference sequence). The CDR3 has 16 amino acids. V gave up 0 bases and J gave up 1 base, with 13 bases separating them. The part of the CDR3 DNA that was read is TGTGCCAGTAGTATAGAACTGTTTAGCGGATCCTACGAG. This sequence encodes CASSIELFSGSYE. The complete CDR3 sequence is CASSIELFSGSYEQYF. Complete variable domain (other parts from reference TRBV19 and TRBJ2-7): DGGITQSPKYLFRKEGQNVTLSCEQNLNHDAMYWYRQDPGQGLRLIYYSQIVNDFQKGDIAEGYSVSREKKESFPLTVTSAQKNPTAFYLCASSIELFSGSYEQYFGPGTRLTVT.

CDR3 sequence: CASSLGAIGQETQYF. The covered CDR3 bases are TGTGCCAGCAGCCTTGGGGCTATCGGACAAGAGACC. J is TRBJ2-5 and V is TRBV7-9; D possibly corresponds to TRBD1 (5 bases). Coverage ceases 3 residues before the CDR3 finishes, and the germline J gene fills in the end. V lost 5 bases to trimming and J lost 2 bases, with 15 bases between them. Germline assignment: CDR1 SEHNR and CDR2 FQNEAQ (reference sequence). The CDR3 totals 15 residues.

The CDR3 DNA, read in part, is TGTGCCAGCAGGTTTCAGGGGGACTCACCC. Translation: CASRFQGDSP. The entire CDR3 is CASRFQGDSPLHF. The chain is built from TRBV7-9 and TRBJ1-6; 7 bases agree with TRBD1. The read ends 3 residues before the CDR3 terminus; that terminus is restored from the germline J gene. The length of the CDR3 is 13 residues. V lost 6 bases and J lost 10; bases outside the gene matches: 6. Germline CDR1 reads SEHNR; CDR2 reads FQNEAQ (reference sequence).

Regarding this clone: Sequencing ends 3 residues short of the CDR3 end; the germline J gene provides the rest. The V gene is TRBV14, the J gene TRBJ2-1, with 8 nucleotides matching TRBD2. J lost 8 bases, V lost 4 bases, and 16 bases had no gene match. Germline V gives CDR1 SGHDN, CDR2 FVKESK. The CDR3 extends over 17 amino acids. CDR3 sequence reads: CASSRLGRGEFFDEQFF. CDR3 DNA (partial): TGTGCCAGCAGCCGACTAGGGCGGGGGGAGTTCTTCGATGAG.

Of note for this clone: Read sequence stops 3 residues before the CDR3 end, and the germline J gene provides the missing end. The rearrangement joins TRBV10-3 to TRBJ2-7, with 14 bases fitting TRBD2. CDR3 size: 16 residues. The germline V gene has CDR1 ENHRY and CDR2 SYGVKD. V gave up 5 bases and J gave up 5 bases; unmatched junction bases: 8. The CDR3 sequence: CAISTGLAGALHEQYF. The CDR3 DNA, read in part, is TGTGCCATCAGTACGGGACTAGCGGGAGCCCTCCACGAG.

With respect to this clone: The sequenced fragment ends 3 residues before the CDR3 boundary, so the rest is inferred from the germline J gene. The V call is TRBV19, the J call TRBJ1-2, with 8 bases identical to TRBD1. Germline CDR1 LNHDA, CDR2 SQIVND (reference sequence). This CDR3 contains 13 residues. The junction had 7 bases not matched to a gene; V was cut back by 9 bases and J by 4 bases. The CDR3 sequence is CASKDRGAYGYTF. Partial CDR3 DNA: TGTGCCAGCAAAGACAGGGGTGCCTATGGC.

Remarks on this clone: The read gets to within 3 residues of the CDR3 end, and the germline J gene fills in the rest. The chain employs TRBV6-2 or TRBV6-3 and TRBJ1-1, with D maybe TRBD1 (6 bases). V lost 4 bases, J lost 0 bases, and 9 bases lay in between. CDR3 length: 14 residues. CDR1 is MNHEY and CDR2 is SVGEGT in the germline V gene. CDR3 region: CASSSTGLNTEAFF. Partial CDR3 DNA: TGTGCCAGCAGTTCGACAGGATTGAACACTGAA.

About this clone itself: The sequence runs out 3 residues before the end of the CDR3; the remainder is reconstructed from the germline J gene. This chain uses TRBV6-4 with TRBJ1-5; D gene ambiguous. The CDR3 extends over 13 amino acids. Per germline, CDR1 MRHNA and CDR2 SNTAGT. Trimming took off 7 bases at V and 5 bases at J, with 12 bases between the two ends. The CDR3 sequence is CASTAIMDQPQHF. The sequenced part of the CDR3 DNA is TGTGCCAGCACCGCGATCATGGATCAGCCC.

For this clone: Read coverage stops 3 residues before the CDR3 terminus; the germline J gene supplies the remainder. The chain employs TRBV6-2 or TRBV6-3 and TRBJ2-7, with 10 bases identical to TRBD1. Germline trimming cut 5 bases from V and 5 bases from J; bases unmatched to any gene: 9. The CDR3 runs 15 residues. The germline V gene encodes CDR1 MNHEY and CDR2 SVGEGT. The sequenced CDR3 bases are TGTGCCAGCAGTAAACCGGGACAGGGGATCCACGAG. Translation: CASSKPGQGIHE. The full CDR3 protein reads CASSKPGQGIHEQYF.

About this clone itself: The sequenced fragment ends 3 residues before the CDR3 boundary, so the rest is inferred from the germline J gene. The chain combines TRBV18 with TRBJ1-1; D unresolved. The CDR3 consists of 13 residues. CDR1 and CDR2 (germline): KGHSH, LQKENI. The CDR3 DNA, read in part, is TGTGCCAGCTCAGCCCTTGAGGGTGGGGAA. The encoded protein is CASSALEGGE. The entire CDR3 protein reads CASSALEGGEAFF.

With regard to this clone: The observed sequence ends 3 residues before the CDR3 terminus, with the missing tail filled in from the germline J gene. The rearrangement uses TRBV18 and TRBJ2-4; tentative D call: TRBD2 (5 bases). Germline CDR1 reads KGHSH; CDR2 reads LQKENI. The CDR3 totals 14 residues. CDR3 DNA (partial): TGTGCCAGCTCAAGATCGCGGGCCCTCTATGGT. This gives the protein CASSRSRALYG. From start to end, the CDR3 is CASSRSRALYGQYF.

Concerning this clone: The read ends 3 residues shy of where the CDR3 ends; the end is completed using the germline J gene. The chain couples TRBV19 to TRBJ2-7, with TRBD1 matching 7 bases. Trimming cost V 2 bases and J 6 bases; bases outside gene matches: 10. The CDR3 runs to 15 residues. Germline assignment: CDR1 LNHDA and CDR2 SQIVND (reference sequence). The CDR3 is CASSIWTRGKPEQYF. CDR3 bases read: TGTGCCAGTAGTATATGGACCAGGGGGAAGCCCGAG. Variable domain in full (rest from reference TRBV19 and TRBJ2-7): DGGITQSPKYLFRKEGQNVTLSCEQNLNHDAMYWYRQDPGQGLRLIYYSQIVNDFQKGDIAEGYSVSREKKESFPLTVTSAQKNPTAFYLCASSIWTRGKPEQYFGPGTRLTVT.

Turning to this clone: The CDR3 is cut off 3 residues early in the read; its end comes from the germline J gene. This chain links TRBV18 with TRBJ1-1; 9 nucleotides line up with TRBD1. CDR3 length equals 18 residues. Germline CDR1 and CDR2: KGHSH and LQKENI. Losses at the gene ends were 5 bases for V and 3 bases for J; bases not matched to a gene: 16. This chain's CDR3 is CASSNLPGQGRSDTEAFF. Incomplete CDR3 DNA: TGTGCCAGCTCAAACTTACCGGGACAGGGAAGGTCAGACACTGAA.

Notes on this clone: From the germline J gene comes the end of the CDR3, since the read stops 3 residues before it. V and J are TRBV7-2 and TRBJ2-3; D gene unclear. The CDR3 is made up of 14 amino acids. CDR1 and CDR2 from the germline V gene are SGHTA and FQGNSA. The sequenced part of the CDR3 DNA is TGTGCCAGCAGCCTCCAAGGCTTCCAAGAGACG. Translation gives CASSLQGFQET. The full CDR3 protein reads CASSLQGFQETQYF. The whole variable domain, remainder taken from reference TRBV7-2 and TRBJ2-3, is GAGVSQSPSNKVTEKGKDVELRCDPISGHTALYWYRQSLGQGLEFLIYFQGNSAPDKSGLPSDRFSAERTGGSVSTLTIQRTQQEDSAVYLCASSLQGFQETQYFGPGTRLTVL.

Comments on this clone: The read comes to an end 3 residues before the CDR3 does, leaving the germline J gene to fill in the end. The chain joins TRBV6-4 to TRBJ1-6; no reliable D call. The CDR3 has 17 residues. Trimming cost V 2 bases and J 6 bases, with 17 bases left between them. Germline loops: CDR1 MRHNA, CDR2 SNTAGT. CDR3 bases read: TGTGCCAGCAGTGACAACGATACTCAGGTAGGTAATTCACCC. Translating it yields CASSDNDTQVGNSP. The complete CDR3 reads CASSDNDTQVGNSPLHF.

As regards this clone: The sequenced fragment ends 3 residues before the CDR3 boundary, so the rest is inferred from the germline J gene. J is TRBJ2-7 and V is TRBV10-3, with D unresolved. V was cut by 2 bases and J by 3 bases, with 11 bases left in between. From germline, CDR1 is ENHRY and CDR2 SYGVKD. The CDR3 has 14 amino acids. CDR3 amino acids: CAISERQEFYEQYF. The part of the CDR3 DNA that was read is TGTGCCATCAGTGAGAGGCAGGAGTTCTACGAG.

The DNA read from the CDR3 is TGTGCCTCCACAGGAGAAAAA. Translating it yields CASTGEK. In full, the CDR3 is CASTGEKLFF. This chain connects TRBV2 to TRBJ1-4; D perhaps matches TRBD1 (5 bases). The CDR3 is cut off 3 residues early in the read; its end comes from the germline J gene. Per germline, CDR1 SNHLY and CDR2 FYNNEI. This CDR3 comprises 10 residues. Trimming removed 11 bases from V and 8 bases from J, with 9 bases in between.

Regarding this clone: The read terminates 3 residues ahead of where the CDR3 ends, so the germline J gene completes it. The rearrangement links TRBV5-1 to TRBJ2-1; no firm D call. The germline V and J ends were trimmed by 4 bases and 4 bases, with 15 bases remaining between them. The germline V gene has CDR1 SGHRS and CDR2 YFSETQ. CDR3 length: 15 residues. The CDR3: CASSPTATTYNEQFF. Partial CDR3 DNA: TGCGCCAGCAGCCCCACCGCCACCACATACAATGAG.

With respect to this clone: The read halts 3 residues ahead of the CDR3 end, with the missing end drawn from the germline J gene. The chain couples TRBV19 to TRBJ2-3, with TRBD1 as a possible D gene (7 bases). The length of the CDR3 is 15 residues. Germline CDR1 and CDR2: LNHDA and SQIVND (reference sequence). Partial CDR3 DNA: TGTGCCAGTAGTATGGTCGGAGGGGGCAATCAGCCG. It yields the protein CASSMVGGGNQP. The CDR3, in full, reads CASSMVGGGNQPQYF.

Concerning this clone itself: The CDR3 goes on 3 residues after the read ends, and that part is filled in from the germline J gene. The V gene is TRBV5-8, the J gene TRBJ2-3; 11 nucleotides align to TRBD2. V was pared by 1 base and J by 8 bases, with 3 bases of the junction left unmatched. This CDR3 region has 14 residues. In germline, CDR1 is SGHTS, CDR2 YDEGEE. The part of the CDR3 DNA that was read is TGTGCCAGCAGCTTGCCTAGCGGGAGGAGTACG. Its translation: CASSLPSGRST. The CDR3 as a whole reads CASSLPSGRSTQYF.

In the case of this clone: The read ends 3 residues before the CDR3 terminus; that terminus is restored from the germline J gene. The chain couples TRBV2 to TRBJ2-2, with 7 nucleotides matching TRBD1. The CDR3 runs 14 residues. After removal of 5 bases from V and 4 bases from J, the junction contained 4 bases not matched to a gene. Germline CDR1 is SNHLY and CDR2 is FYNNEI. The CDR3 protein is CASSRDRVTGELFF. CDR3 bases read: TGTGCCAGCAGTCGTGACAGGGTCACCGGGGAG.

CDR3 bases read: TGTGCCTGGAGTGGACAGGGGTTTAATGAAAAA. It codes for CAWSGQGFNEK. Given in full, the CDR3 is CAWSGQGFNEKLFF. The J gene is TRBJ1-4, the V gene TRBV30; TRBD1 agrees at 8 bases. The read gets to within 3 residues of the CDR3 end, and the germline J gene fills in the rest. V lost 1 base and J lost 4; bases outside the gene matches: 2. Per the germline V gene, CDR1 is GTSNPN and CDR2 is SVGIG (reference sequence). The CDR3 loop spans 14 amino acids.